This T cell receptor (beta chain) came from a study of patients and donors after allogeneic stem cell transplantation. Germline values: CDR1 SEHNR, CDR2 FQNEAQ (reference sequence). After removal of 5 bases from V and 0 bases from J, the junction contained 6 bases not matched to a gene. CDR3 size: 15 residues. TCRdb passed the RT-PCR reads through MiXCR, listing each CDR3 protein once. The sample carries 400,000 to 450,000 distinct CDR3 sequences, approximately 16% recorded once. The gene calls are TRBV7-9 and TRBJ1-2, with 7 bases identical to TRBD1. The sequenced sample consisted of blood, either unsorted or a sorted T cell fraction (not recorded which). The sequence was collected from a human donor who was either an allogeneic HSCT recipient or a stem cell or donor lymphocyte infusion donor (not recorded which). It is not recorded whose cells these are; they may come from a transplant donor. CDR3 coding DNA: TGTGCCAGCAGCGCGGACAGGCACCCTAACTATGGCTACACCTTC. Amino acids: CASSADRHPNYGYTF.